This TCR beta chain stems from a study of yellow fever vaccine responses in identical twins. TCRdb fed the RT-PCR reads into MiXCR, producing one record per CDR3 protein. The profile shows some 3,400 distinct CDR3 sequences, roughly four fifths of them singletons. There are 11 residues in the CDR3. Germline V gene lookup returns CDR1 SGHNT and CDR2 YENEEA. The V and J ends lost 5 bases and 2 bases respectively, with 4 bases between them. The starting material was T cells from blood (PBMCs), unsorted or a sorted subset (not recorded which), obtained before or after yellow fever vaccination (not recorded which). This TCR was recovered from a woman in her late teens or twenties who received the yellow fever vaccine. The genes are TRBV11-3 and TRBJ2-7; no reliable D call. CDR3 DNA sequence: TGTGCCAGCAGCGAGACCTACGAGCAGTACTTC. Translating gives CASSETYEQYF.